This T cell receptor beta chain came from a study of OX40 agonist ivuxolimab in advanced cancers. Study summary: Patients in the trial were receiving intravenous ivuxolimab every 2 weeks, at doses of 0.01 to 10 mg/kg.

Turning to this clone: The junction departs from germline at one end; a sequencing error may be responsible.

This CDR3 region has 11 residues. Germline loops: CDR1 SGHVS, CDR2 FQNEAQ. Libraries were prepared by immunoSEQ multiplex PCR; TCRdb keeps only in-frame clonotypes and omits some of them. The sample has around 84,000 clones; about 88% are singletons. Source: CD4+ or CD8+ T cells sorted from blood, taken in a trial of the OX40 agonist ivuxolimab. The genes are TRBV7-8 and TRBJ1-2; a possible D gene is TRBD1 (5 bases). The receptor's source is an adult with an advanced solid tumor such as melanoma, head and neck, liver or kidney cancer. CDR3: CAGSSQAKVAF. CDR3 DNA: TGTGCCGGCAGCTCACAGGCAAAGGTCGCCTTC.